The clone carrying this TCR beta chain has only a few counts. Germline V gene data show CDR1 as KGHDR and CDR2 as SFDVKD. The V gene lost 6 bases and the J gene lost 2 bases, with 7 bases spanning the gap. The CDR3 is 13 residues long. The data originate from a study of T cells in Graves' hyperthyroidism and ophthalmopathy. At the level of the study: Peripheral blood was obtained at initial diagnosis, preceding any treatment.

From RNA transcripts, TCR beta CDR3 regions were amplified. First-round RT-PCR of the TCR CDR3 relied on the HTBI primer set. TCRdb re-analysed the multiplex PCR reads in MiXCR, keeping a single row per CDR3 protein. The table has 300,000 to 400,000 distinct CDR3 sequences, roughly 18% seen once; the top ten hold 35% to 50%. Patients with uncontrolled infections, other autoimmune diseases, pregnancy or lactation were excluded. The sequenced sample consisted of blood. The receptor was derived from a man between 18 and 35 years old with Graves' ophthalmopathy. The chain couples TRBV24-1 to TRBJ1-5; no clear D gene. Here the CDR3 DNA reads TGTGCCACCAGTAAATTGGGCAATCAGCCCCAGCATTTT. Its protein product is CATSKLGNQPQHF.